A selection of T cell receptor beta chains follows, all from one sample in a study of Graves' ophthalmopathy and Graves' hyperthyroidism. TCRdb itself ran the multiplex PCR reads through MiXCR, one entry per CDR3 protein. The sample has about 550,000 distinct CDR3 sequences; roughly 39% are singletons. The sequencing sample was made of peripheral blood or thyroid tissue (not recorded which). These receptors were collected from an adult man with Graves' hyperthyroidism. The CDR3 runs from the conserved cysteine through the conserved F or W. The D gene is left open where the match is weak. Only some rows state a clone size, as once, few, many or a class for expanded clones.

v_gene	d_gene	abundance	j_gene	CDR3nt	CDR3aa
TRBV25-1	NA	many	TRBJ1-6	TGTGCCAGCAGTCCTTCGGCAGGGGTTAATTCACCCCTCCACTTT	CASSPSAGVNSPLHF
TRBV5-4	NA	many	TRBJ2-1	TGTGCCAGCAGCTTGGACCCGAGCTCCTACAATGAGCAGTTCTTC	CASSLDPSSYNEQFF
TRBV5-1	TRBD1	few	TRBJ1-3	TGCGCCAGCAGCGCCGAACCGGGACAGCCGACCTCTGGAAACACCATATATTTT	CASSAEPGQPTSGNTIYF
TRBV29-1	NA	NA	TRBJ2-1	TGCAGCGTCCTCGGGACGGATTCCTACAATGAGCAGTTCTTC	CSVLGTDSYNEQFF
TRBV7-9	TRBD1	many	TRBJ2-7	TGTGCCAGCAGCTTCCCGGGACAGGCCTACGAGCAGTACTTC	CASSFPGQAYEQYF
TRBV16	NA	NA	TRBJ2-7	TGTGCCAGCAGCCAGACAGTTCGTGAGCAGTACTTC	CASSQTVREQYF
TRBV7-8	NA	many	TRBJ1-2	TGTGCCAGCAGCTTAGCGGAGATGACAGACCTATATGGCTACACCTTC	CASSLAEMTDLYGYTF
TRBV14	TRBD1	NA	TRBJ1-1	TGTGCCAGCAGCCTCGGACAGGGGTTTAGAGCTTTCTTT	CASSLGQGFRAFF
TRBV7-9	TRBD1	many	TRBJ1-6	TGTGCCAGCAGCTTCGGACAGGCGTATAATTCACCCCTCCACTTT	CASSFGQAYNSPLHF
TRBV4-1	TRBD1	few	TRBJ2-7	TGCGCCAGCAGCCAACTAGGGACAGGGAGATACGAGCAGTACTTC	CASSQLGTGRYEQYF